A selection of T cell receptor beta chains follows, all from one sample in a study of Graves' ophthalmopathy and Graves' hyperthyroidism. TCRdb re-analysed the multiplex PCR reads in MiXCR, keeping a single row per CDR3 protein. The table lists roughly 1.1 million distinct CDR3 sequences, 36% of them singletons. Sequenced input: peripheral blood or thyroid tissue (not recorded which). The receptors originated from an adult man with Graves' hyperthyroidism. CDR3s include the opening cysteine and the closing phenylalanine or tryptophan. Fields, in order: CDR3 DNA, CDR3 protein, J gene, D gene, clone size, V gene. The D gene is left open where the match is weak. Size is omitted from some rows. Given values are once, few, many or a class for expanded clones.

TGCGCCAGCAGCTTGTTGGCGGGAACAAATGAAAAACTGTTTTTT,CASSLLAGTNEKLFF,TRBJ1-4,NA,NA,TRBV5-1
TGTGCCAGCAGCTACAATTTGGGGGCCAGCGTCCTGACTTTC,CASSYNLGASVLTF,TRBJ2-6,NA,NA,TRBV7-2
TGCAGTGCTAGCCGCCCATTCTTGGACAGAATGCCATACAACAATCAGCCCCAGCATTTT,CSASRPFLDRMPYNNQPQHF,TRBJ1-5,NA,few,TRBV20-1
TGTGCCAGCTCACGAGACAGGGGGCTTGCAGGTGGCTACACCTTC,CASSRDRGLAGGYTF,TRBJ1-2,TRBD1,few,TRBV18
TGTGCCGTTCAAGGCCTGAGTAATCAGCCCCAGCATTTT,CAVQGLSNQPQHF,TRBJ1-5,NA,NA,TRBV10-3
TGCAGTGCTAGAGGCGAGACCTCCTCCTACGAGCAGTACTTC,CSARGETSSYEQYF,TRBJ2-7,NA,many,TRBV20-1
TGTGCCAGCAGCCCAGGGCGGGGCGGGGAGCTGTTTTTT,CASSPGRGGELFF,TRBJ2-2,NA,many,TRBV7-8
TGTGCCAGCAGCTTAGGAGGCGGCAGAGACACCGGGGAGCTGTTTTTT,CASSLGGGRDTGELFF,TRBJ2-2,NA,many,TRBV7-6
TGTGCCAGCACTAGAAGGGTGGGGAACACTGAAGCTTTCTTT,CASTRRVGNTEAFF,TRBJ1-1,NA,NA,TRBV7-9
TGCAGCGTCGATCCGGGGGGGGGCACCGGGGAGCTGTTTTTT,CSVDPGGGTGELFF,TRBJ2-2,TRBD2,NA,TRBV29-1
TGTGCCAGCAGTGATAGGCCAACCAGGGGGAACACTGAAGCTTTCTTT,CASSDRPTRGNTEAFF,TRBJ1-1,NA,few,TRBV2
TGTGCCAGCAGCTTCGGGACATTTGGTTTCTTT,CASSFGTFGFF,TRBJ1-1,NA,few,TRBV7-2
TGTGCCAGCAGCATACTAGCGGGAGGACCTGGAGAGACCCAGTACTTC,CASSILAGGPGETQYF,TRBJ2-5,TRBD2,many,TRBV11-2
TGTGCCAGCAGGGTCAGCGGGAGTTCCGACGAGCAGTACTTC,CASRVSGSSDEQYF,TRBJ2-7,TRBD2,NA,TRBV6-5
TGTGCCAGCAGCCAAGACGGGGGCTTCGAAGCTTTCTTT,CASSQDGGFEAFF,TRBJ1-1,NA,few,TRBV7-9
TGCAGTGCTAGAGGGGGGGTTAAGAACGAGCAGTACTTC,CSARGGVKNEQYF,TRBJ2-7,NA,few,TRBV20-1
TGTGCCAGCAGCTCGAGACAGGGTTCCGGGGAGCTGTTTTTT,CASSSRQGSGELFF,TRBJ2-2,TRBD1,NA,TRBV7-2
TGTGCCAGCAGTGAAGCGCTGGCAGGGTTGGGCTACACCTTC,CASSEALAGLGYTF,TRBJ1-2,NA,many,TRBV2
TGCGCCAGCACCAATACCGGGACAGGGTTTTCACCCCTCCACTTT,CASTNTGTGFSPLHF,TRBJ1-6,TRBD1,NA,TRBV5-1
TGTGCCAGCACGGTCCTGGACGGACCCTACGAGCAGTACTTC,CASTVLDGPYEQYF,TRBJ2-7,NA,NA,TRBV2
TGTGCCAGCAGTGCGTACGCCGGGGAGCTGTTTTTT,CASSAYAGELFF,TRBJ2-2,NA,NA,TRBV25-1
TGTGCCAGTAGAGACCGGGCCCGCCGAGGCCCTGGAAACACCATATATTTT,CASRDRARRGPGNTIYF,TRBJ1-3,NA,NA,TRBV19
TGTGCCAGCAGTCCCCTAGACAGGGGAGTCGGAACTGAAGCTTTCTTT,CASSPLDRGVGTEAFF,TRBJ1-1,TRBD1,NA,TRBV12-3/TRBV12-4
TGCAGCGTTGCGATGGGGGGCGAGGGCTACACCTTC,CSVAMGGEGYTF,TRBJ1-2,NA,NA,TRBV29-1
TGTGCCAGCAGCGAACTAGGGGACAGGTTTGAGACCCAGTACTTC,CASSELGDRFETQYF,TRBJ2-5,TRBD1,NA,TRBV25-1
TGTGCCAGCAGTGTCAGAGTAACTGGAAACACCATATATTTT,CASSVRVTGNTIYF,TRBJ1-3,NA,few,TRBV2
TGTGCCAGCAGTTTAGCGCTCAGGGTTCGAAACACCATATATTTT,CASSLALRVRNTIYF,TRBJ1-3,NA,many,TRBV12-3/TRBV12-4
TGTGCCATCAGTTGGAGGGCCAACGTCCTGACTTTC,CAISWRANVLTF,TRBJ2-6,NA,NA,TRBV10-3
TGTGCCAGCAGTTACCAAGACAGGGGGCAGATGTACTTC,CASSYQDRGQMYF,TRBJ2-7,TRBD1,many,TRBV6-5
TGTGCCATCAGTGAGGGACAGGGGGATGGTGGCTACACCTTC,CAISEGQGDGGYTF,TRBJ1-2,TRBD1,once,TRBV10-3
TGTGCCAGCAGACTGGGGACTTTTCAGCCCCAGCATTTT,CASRLGTFQPQHF,TRBJ1-5,NA,many,TRBV7-8
TGTGCCAGCACCTCTTACCCGGGACAGGGAGTTGGGCAGCCCCAGCATTTT,CASTSYPGQGVGQPQHF,TRBJ1-5,TRBD1,many,TRBV7-2
TGCAGCGTTAGGGCAGACTCGGGCAATCAGCCCCAGCATTTT,CSVRADSGNQPQHF,TRBJ1-5,NA,NA,TRBV29-1
TGTGCCAGTAGTACCTTGGGACTGGGGAACACCGGGGAGCTGTTTTTT,CASSTLGLGNTGELFF,TRBJ2-2,NA,many,TRBV19
TGTGCCAGCAGTGGACTTAACGGGGGCTCTGGAAACACCATATATTTT,CASSGLNGGSGNTIYF,TRBJ1-3,NA,many,TRBV2
TGTGCCAGCAGTGTCGCGACAGGGGCAACCTACGAGCAGTACTTC,CASSVATGATYEQYF,TRBJ2-7,TRBD1,many,TRBV2
TGCAGTGCCGGGGTGGCCTATGAGACCCAGTACTTC,CSAGVAYETQYF,TRBJ2-5,NA,many,TRBV20-1
TGTGCCAGCAGCCCCCGGACTAGCGGGAGTCACGAGCAGTACTTC,CASSPRTSGSHEQYF,TRBJ2-7,TRBD2,NA,TRBV7-2
TGCAGTCCTATGTCGGGAAATTCACCCCTCCACTTT,CSPMSGNSPLHF,TRBJ1-6,NA,many,TRBV20-1
TGTGCCACCAGCAGAAGTGGAAACAGGGGCGGCGAGACCCAGTACTTC,CATSRSGNRGGETQYF,TRBJ2-5,TRBD1,many,TRBV15
TGTGCCAGCAGCTCCGGGGCGGGGTCCAACGTCCTGACTTTC,CASSSGAGSNVLTF,TRBJ2-6,NA,NA,TRBV7-8
TGTGCCATCAGTGCCGTTGGACAGCAAGAGACCCAGTACTTC,CAISAVGQQETQYF,TRBJ2-5,NA,many,TRBV10-3
TGTGCCACCAGTGATGCGGGACTGGACTATGGCTACACCTTC,CATSDAGLDYGYTF,TRBJ1-2,NA,NA,TRBV24-1
TGTGCCAGTCAGACGGAACGGGGAACCCACTATGGCTACACCTTC,CASQTERGTHYGYTF,TRBJ1-2,NA,NA,TRBV6-6
TGCAGCGTCCTAGGGGGCGAGCAGTACTTC,CSVLGGEQYF,TRBJ2-7,NA,few,TRBV29-1
TGTGCCAGCAGTGGGAACAATCAGCCCCAGCATTTT,CASSGNNQPQHF,TRBJ1-5,NA,many,TRBV6-6
TGCAGCGCTGGGACAGGCGTCATGAACACTGAAGCTTTCTTT,CSAGTGVMNTEAFF,TRBJ1-1,TRBD1,many,TRBV29-1
TGTGCCAGCAGTGGGACAGGGGCTGAAGCTTTCTTT,CASSGTGAEAFF,TRBJ1-1,TRBD1,many,TRBV25-1
TGTGCCAGCAGTGGGCAGACCCTTTCCAATCAGCCCCAGCATTTT,CASSGQTLSNQPQHF,TRBJ1-5,NA,NA,TRBV2
TGTGCCAGCAGCCTACAGGGCCTCCTGTTGAAATCCACTGAAGCTTTCTTT,CASSLQGLLLKSTEAFF,TRBJ1-1,NA,few,TRBV5-5
TGCGCCAGCAGCCAAGATCCGGGTAAATCCTACGAGCAGTACTTC,CASSQDPGKSYEQYF,TRBJ2-7,NA,few,TRBV4-1
TGCAGTGCTAGAGGAGGGACAGGGTGGACTGAAGCTTTCTTT,CSARGGTGWTEAFF,TRBJ1-1,TRBD1,many,TRBV20-1
TGCAGTGCTAGGGGAAACTATGAAAAACTGTTTTTT,CSARGNYEKLFF,TRBJ1-4,NA,NA,TRBV20-1
TGTGCCAGCAGTGAGGGGGACAGGGTAGGGGATCAGCCCCAGTACTTC,CASSEGDRVGDQPQYF,TRBJ2-5,TRBD1,NA,TRBV2
TGTGCCATCAAGGCGGCAGGGATGGGGAACTATGGCTACACCTTC,CAIKAAGMGNYGYTF,TRBJ1-2,NA,NA,TRBV10-1
TGTGCCAGCAGCTCACATAGCGGCCGCTTAGACTACGAGCAGTACTTC,CASSSHSGRLDYEQYF,TRBJ2-7,NA,many,TRBV7-2
TGCAGTGCCATACAATATAACAGGGATTCTGATTCACCCCTCCACTTT,CSAIQYNRDSDSPLHF,TRBJ1-6,NA,NA,TRBV20-1
TGCAGTGCCATGACAGACCAAGAGACCCAGTACTTC,CSAMTDQETQYF,TRBJ2-5,NA,many,TRBV20-1
TGTGCCACCAGCAGAGGGGGCCTGGCGGGAGGGCGGTTTCTTGGGGAGACCCAGTACTTC,CATSRGGLAGGRFLGETQYF,TRBJ2-5,TRBD2,many,TRBV15